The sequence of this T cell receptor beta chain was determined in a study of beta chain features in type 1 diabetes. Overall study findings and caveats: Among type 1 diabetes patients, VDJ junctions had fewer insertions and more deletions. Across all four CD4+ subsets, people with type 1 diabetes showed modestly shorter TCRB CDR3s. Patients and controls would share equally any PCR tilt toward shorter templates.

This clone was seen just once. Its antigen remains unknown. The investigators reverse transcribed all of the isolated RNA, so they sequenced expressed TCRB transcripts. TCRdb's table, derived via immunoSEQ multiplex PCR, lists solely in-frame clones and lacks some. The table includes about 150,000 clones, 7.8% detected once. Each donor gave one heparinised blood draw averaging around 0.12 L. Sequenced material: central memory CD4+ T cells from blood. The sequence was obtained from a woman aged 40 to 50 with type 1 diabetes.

The CDR3 loop is CATSRDRVGNTIYF. The CDR3 DNA reads as TGTGCCACCAGCAGAGACAGGGTAGGAAACACCATATATTTT. The chain recombines TRBV15 with TRBJ1-3; possibly TRBD1 for D (5 bases). The germline V gene has CDR1 LNHNV and CDR2 YYDKDF (reference sequence). This CDR3 comprises 14 residues. Trimming cost V 0 bases and J 4 bases, with 7 bases left between them.